This TCR beta chain was documented in a study of cytomegalovirus exposure and HLA in healthy donors. The method was immunoSEQ multiplex PCR; TCRdb's version includes in-frame clones alone and lacks a portion of them. Counted here are 160,000 or so clones, around nine tenths occurring once; the ten biggest clones make up roughly 1.3%. A word on this clone: Antigen unknown.

This CDR3 contains 12 residues. Trimming took off 1 base at V and 8 bases at J, with 8 bases between the two ends. Germline CDR1 is SGHAT and CDR2 is FQNNGV. Whole-study findings and limits: Some TCR beta chains (roughly 160 of them) were listed as cytomegalovirus-associated. Subsequent analysis revealed that first-cohort TCR clusters tended to co-occur in the 130 or so validation repertoires. High specificity and sensitivity for cytomegalovirus status were reported for the classifier. Rare TCR sequences predominated, though certain public TCRs were found in many donors.

The specimen was PBMCs. J is TRBJ2-5 and V is TRBV11-2, with D maybe TRBD2 (5 bases). The TCR comes from a woman in her twenties or thirties in good health and CMV-seronegative. The CDR3 loop reads CASSLAEGTQYF. As DNA, the CDR3 is TGTGCCAGCAGCTTAGCTGAGGGAACCCAGTACTTC.